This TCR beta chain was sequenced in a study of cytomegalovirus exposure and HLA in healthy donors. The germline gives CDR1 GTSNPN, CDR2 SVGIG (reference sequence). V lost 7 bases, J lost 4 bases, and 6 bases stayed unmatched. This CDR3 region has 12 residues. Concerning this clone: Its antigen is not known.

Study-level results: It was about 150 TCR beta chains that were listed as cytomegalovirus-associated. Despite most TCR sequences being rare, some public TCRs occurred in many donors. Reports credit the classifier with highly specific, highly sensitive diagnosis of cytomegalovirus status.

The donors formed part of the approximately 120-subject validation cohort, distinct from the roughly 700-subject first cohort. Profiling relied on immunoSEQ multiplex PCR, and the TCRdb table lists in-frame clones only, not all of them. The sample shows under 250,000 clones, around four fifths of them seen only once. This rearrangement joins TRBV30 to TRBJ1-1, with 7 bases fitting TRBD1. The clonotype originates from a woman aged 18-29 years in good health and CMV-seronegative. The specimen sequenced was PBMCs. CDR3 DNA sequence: TGTGCCTTGACAGGGTGGGGCACTGAAGCTTTCTTT. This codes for CALTGWGTEAFF.